This entry concerns a single T cell receptor (beta chain). Its antigen is currently not known. This receptor came from a mouse, so its gene names and germline sequences are mouse ones too. The read finishes 1 residue shy of the CDR3 end, and the germline J gene is used to complete it. The data were taken from a study of tissue T cells after allogeneic stem cell transplantation (dated 2022 in TCRdb). Background for the entire study: TCR beta repertoires were profiled across many tissues obtained from research autopsies of patients with and without GVHD, as well as in mouse models of GVHD. On the human side, the study was prospective and observational, with no blinding or randomization. Here is what the overall study found, with its caveats: The patient cohort was small and varied clinically, and sampling depth was recognized as a limitation. Only a few T cell clones appeared in more than one patient, yet motif-based clustering showed tissue-specific repertoire signatures that were shared between patients. Which tissue TCRs were alloreactive or antigen-specific was not determined in the study, and some of the clones might have been host cells that persisted. In both patients and mice, T cells from blood and spleen picked up only a limited part of the TCR repertoire that was detected in tissues. Within patients, how anatomically similar tissues were was a major factor shaping TCR repertoire composition, regardless of disease or transplant status.

The library was built by means of the immunoSEQ multiplex PCR assay. TCRbeta CDR3 sequencing was done by Adaptive Biotechnologies at survey depth, reporting CDR3 sequences, V/J genes, productive frequency and template counts. TCR beta CDR3 regions were amplified from genomic DNA instead of RNA. Regarding the original processing steps: Jensen-Shannon divergence served to quantify pairwise repertoire overlap between tissues, with 0 meaning identical and 1 meaning complete divergence. Based on pairwise JSD values, tissues were grouped by single-linkage agglomerative hierarchical clustering, and the results were shown as dendrograms. GLIPH2 was run on all patient samples with simulation_depth 1000, kmer_min_depth 3 and cdr3_length_cutoff 8, and groups with more than two unique CDR3s were retained. A standardized tissue-overlap score extrapolated Jaccard GLIPH-group overlap across patients to a standard repertoire size of 1000 clones. Linear mixed-effect models, with tissue as a fixed effect and individual as a random effect, were used to test how diversity related to clinical or experimental variables. The source is immuneACCESS, and TCRdb retained only in-frame sequences with V and J called. Part of the clones is not carried over; for the studies checked, unresolved V genes explain less than half of this, and the remainder is unexplained. D and trimming were read from the DNA, whereas the V and J calls and clone size are those reported in that table. The sample table holds 48,000 or so clones, of which around 73% were seen once. Together, the top ten hold approximately 0.7% of the sample.

V and J lose 2 bases and 4 bases, and a span of 11 bases separates them. Taken from the germline V gene (reference sequence), the CDR1 and CDR2 loops are LGHNA and YNLKQL. Measured from the cysteine to the phenylalanine, the CDR3 is 14 residues long. Of the CDR3's DNA, 39 bases were read; they are in frame from base 1. Source material: sorted cells pooled from one or two spleens. This clonotype was obtained from a pool of C57BL/6 mice in good health. The V and J genes are TRBV5 and TRBJ1-1; the D gene is possibly TRBD1, with 5 bases matching. CDR3 region: CASSQQGGGTEVFF. The CDR3 DNA, read in part, is TGTGCCAGCAGCCAACAGGGAGGAGGCACAGAAGTCTTC.